This T cell receptor (beta chain) was profiled in a study of blood T cell repertoires in COVID-19. Study details: Acute and convalescent COVID-19 specimens originated in the United States, Italy and Spain. In each case, the material was cDNA or gDNA derived from T cells, B-cell-depleted T cells, or PBMCs.

This CDR3 is built from 15 residues. V trimming: 2 bases; J trimming: 4 bases; junction bases outside the gene matches: 7. CDR1 LGHDT and CDR2 YNNKEL come from the germline V gene (reference sequence). In the source study's methods: Reference gene primer amplification in the assay estimated nucleated cell counts. The protocol was immunoSEQ multiplex PCR, while the TCRdb copy is restricted to in-frame clones and leaves out a portion. That table gives V, J and clone size, and the DNA gave D and trimming. This sample carries over 100,000 clones, nearly 90% of them seen once, and the ten largest clones take approximately 2%.

This clonotype originated in a man between 45 and 60 years old with active COVID-19. V is TRBV3-1 (or the pseudogene TRBV3-2) and J is TRBJ2-7; 8 bases map to TRBD2. Sequenced sample: peripheral blood. Written as DNA, the CDR3 is TGTGCCAGCAGCCAAACAGCGGGGGCCCCATACGAGCAGTACTTC. Protein sequence: CASSQTAGAPYEQYF.